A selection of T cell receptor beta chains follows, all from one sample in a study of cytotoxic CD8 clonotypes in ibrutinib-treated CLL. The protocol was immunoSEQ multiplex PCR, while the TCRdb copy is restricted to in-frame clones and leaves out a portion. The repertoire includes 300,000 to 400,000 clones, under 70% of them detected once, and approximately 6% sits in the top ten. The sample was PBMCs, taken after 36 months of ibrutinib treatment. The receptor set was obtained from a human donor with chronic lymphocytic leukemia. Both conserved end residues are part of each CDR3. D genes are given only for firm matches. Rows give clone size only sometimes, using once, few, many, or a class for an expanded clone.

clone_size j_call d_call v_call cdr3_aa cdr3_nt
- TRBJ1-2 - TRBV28 CASSLTGPGYTF TGTGCCAGCAGTTTAACAGGGCCGGGCTACACCTTC
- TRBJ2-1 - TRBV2 CASRSSRTAMPNNEQFF TGTGCCAGCAGATCATCCAGGACAGCGATGCCCAACAATGAGCAGTTCTTC
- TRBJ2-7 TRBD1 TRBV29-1 CSVAPGQGPEQYF TGCAGCGTCGCACCGGGACAGGGCCCAGAGCAGTACTTC
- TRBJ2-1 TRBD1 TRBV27 CASSPTGGRYNEQFF TGTGCCAGCAGTCCGACAGGGGGCCGTTACAATGAGCAGTTCTTC
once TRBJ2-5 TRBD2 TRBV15 CATSRDRVGRVQETQYF TGTGCCACCAGCAGAGATCGAGTCGGGAGGGTCCAAGAGACCCAGTACTTC
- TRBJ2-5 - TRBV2 CASKWDIQETQYF TGTGCCAGCAAATGGGACATCCAAGAGACCCAGTACTTC
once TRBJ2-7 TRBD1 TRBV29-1 CSVPGTGGYEQYF TGCAGCGTTCCCGGGACAGGGGGTTACGAGCAGTACTTC
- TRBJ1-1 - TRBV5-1 CASSSRLDTNTEAFF TGCGCCAGCAGCTCCAGACTGGATACGAACACTGAAGCTTTCTTT
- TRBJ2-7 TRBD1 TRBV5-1 CASSIKGQGAPEQYF TGCGCCAGCAGCATAAAGGGACAGGGGGCGCCCGAGCAGTACTTC
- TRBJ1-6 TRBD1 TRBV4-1 CASSQVILAGGRSPLHF TGCGCCAGCAGCCAAGTTATCCTTGCAGGGGGCCGCTCACCCCTCCACTTT
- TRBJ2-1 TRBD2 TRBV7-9 CASRFRSGGTYNEQFF TGTGCCAGCAGATTCCGCTCCGGGGGGACCTACAATGAGCAGTTCTTC
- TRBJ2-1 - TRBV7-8 CASSPRTSLYNEQFF TGTGCCAGCAGCCCGAGGACTTCCCTTTACAATGAGCAGTTCTTC
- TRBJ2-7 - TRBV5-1 CASSPEGPSHYEQYF TGCGCCAGCAGCCCTGAGGGGCCCTCTCACTACGAGCAGTACTTC
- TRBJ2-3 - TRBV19 CASSIGAGYSTDTQYF TGTGCCAGTAGTATCGGTGCGGGCTACAGCACAGATACGCAGTATTTT
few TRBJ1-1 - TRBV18 CASSPIKTVATEAFF TGTGCCAGCTCACCTATAAAGACAGTGGCCACTGAAGCTTTCTTT